These 23 T cell receptor beta chains share one sample of origin, sequenced in a study of blood T cell repertoires in COVID-19. Profiling relied on immunoSEQ multiplex PCR, and the TCRdb table lists in-frame clones only, not all of them. This table has 200,000 to 300,000 clones, about 88% appearing once. Sequenced: peripheral blood. All receptors derive from a man aged 30 to 39 with active or convalescent COVID-19.

The chain combines TRBV5-4 with TRBJ1-6; D remains ambiguous. CDR1 SGHNT and CDR2 YYREEE come from the germline V gene (reference sequence). The CDR3 is 14 amino acids. Trimming took off 4 bases at V and 7 bases at J, with 12 bases between the two ends. The CDR3 spells CASSERTGNSPLHF. CDR3 nucleotides: TGTGCCAGCAGCGAAAGGACGGGGAATTCACCCCTCCACTTT.

The CDR3 sequence is CASSAPGTEDNEQFF. CDR3 nucleotide sequence: TGTGCCAGCAGCGCCCCCGGGACAGAGGACAATGAGCAGTTCTTC. V usage is TRBV9 and J usage is TRBJ2-1; 7 positions match TRBD1. V lost 3 bases and J lost 5; bases outside the gene matches: 8. From germline, CDR1 is SGDLS and CDR2 YYNGEE. The CDR3 sequence is 15 residues long.

The V and J genes are TRBV7-9 and TRBJ2-1, with a tentative D call TRBD1 (5 bases). CDR1 and CDR2 from the germline V gene are SEHNR and FQNEAQ (reference sequence). The V end lost 1 base, the J end lost 10 bases, and 8 bases lay between the germline ends. The CDR3 covers 12 residues. The CDR3 is CASSLGGGEQFF. CDR3 nucleotides: TGTGCCAGCAGCTTAGGGGGCGGAGAGCAGTTCTTC.

This clone was seen a handful of times. V and J are TRBV27 and TRBJ1-2; 11 nucleotides match TRBD1. J gave up 4 bases and V 4 bases, and 5 bases lay outside the gene matches. The germline V gene has CDR1 MNHEY and CDR2 SMNVEV (reference sequence). The CDR3 totals 15 residues. The CDR3 DNA is TGTGCCAGCAGTTCTGGGACAGGGGGGGTCTATGGCTACACCTTC. Protein sequence: CASSSGTGGVYGYTF.

The chain is built from TRBV15 and TRBJ1-1; D is unclear. There are 13 residues in the CDR3. CDR1 and CDR2 from the germline V gene are LNHNV and YYDKDF (reference sequence). Between the trimmed V and J ends, which lost 0 bases and 7 bases, there was a span of 9 bases. Here the CDR3 reads CATSRDLADEAFF. The CDR3 DNA reads TGTGCCACCAGCAGAGATTTGGCAGATGAAGCTTTCTTT.

The chain joins TRBV6-2 or TRBV6-3 to TRBJ2-7; 8 nucleotides line up with TRBD2. This CDR3 has 15 residues. V shed 2 bases and J 2 bases; nucleotides not matched to a gene: 5. The germline CDR1 and CDR2 sequences are MNHEY and SVGEGT. CDR3 in amino acids: CASSYGPGLAYEQYF. DNA for the CDR3: TGTGCCAGCAGTTACGGTCCGGGACTAGCCTACGAGCAGTACTTC.

In its sample, this clone was seen a few times. This chain uses TRBV25-1 with TRBJ1-2; 8 bases align to TRBD1. The CDR3 spans 17 residues. The germline CDR1 and CDR2 sequences are MGHDK and SYGVNS. The V gene end was trimmed by 5 bases and the J gene end by 5 bases; junction bases not matched to a gene: 16. The CDR3 is CASSQFSGQGNIYGYTF. In DNA, the CDR3 is TGTGCCAGCAGTCAATTTAGTGGACAGGGAAATATATATGGCTACACCTTC.

The genes are TRBV5-4 and TRBJ1-2, with D possibly matching TRBD1 (5 bases). CDR1 is SGHNT, CDR2 YYREEE, per germline (reference sequence). V was trimmed by 0 bases and J by 8 bases, leaving 20 bases between them. The CDR3 runs 16 residues. CDR3 amino acids: CASSLGTLRSAIGYTF. CDR3 DNA: TGTGCCAGCAGCTTGGGGACATTAAGGAGCGCTATCGGCTACACCTTC.

The chain uses TRBV3-1 (or the pseudogene TRBV3-2) and TRBJ1-2, with D unclear. Germline V lookup: CDR1 LGHDT, CDR2 YNNKEL (reference sequence). Trimming left V 1 base short and J 6 bases short, with 24 bases between. The length of the CDR3 is 18 residues. The CDR3: CASSQGRGGGGKGDGYTF. CDR3 sequence (DNA): TGTGCCAGCAGCCAAGGCCGGGGAGGTGGTGGAAAGGGCGATGGCTACACCTTC.

The rearrangement uses TRBV10-3 and TRBJ2-7; D possibly corresponds to TRBD2 (7 bases). The CDR3 sequence is 16 residues long. V lost 2 bases to trimming and J lost 0 bases, with 14 bases between them. Germline V CDR1 and CDR2: ENHRY, SYGVKD. The chain's CDR3 is CAISERGGIASYEQYF. The CDR3 DNA reads TGTGCCATCAGTGAGAGGGGGGGGATAGCCTCCTACGAGCAGTACTTC.

V usage is TRBV5-4 and J usage is TRBJ2-7; possibly TRBD1 for D (6 bases). The germline CDR1 and CDR2 sequences are SGHNT and YYREEE (reference sequence). V was cut by 0 bases and J by 2 bases, with 12 bases left in between. This CDR3 region has 15 residues. CDR3 coding DNA: TGTGCCAGCAGCTTGGGTGGACAGAGAACCTACGAGCAGTACTTC. Residues: CASSLGGQRTYEQYF.

The chain joins TRBV5-6 to TRBJ2-7; no clear D gene. Germline V gene sequence: CDR1 SGHDT, CDR2 YYEEEE. This CDR3 region has 14 residues. V dropped 1 base and J dropped 0 bases, with 8 bases sitting between them. CDR3 protein: CASSLIQYSYEQYF. The CDR3 nucleotides are TGTGCCAGCAGCTTGATACAATACTCCTACGAGCAGTACTTC.

The chain employs TRBV15 and TRBJ2-5; 7 bases are shared with TRBD2. V lost 3 bases and J lost 0; bases outside the gene matches: 1. Germline V gives CDR1 LNHNV, CDR2 YYDKDF (reference sequence). CDR3 size: 14 residues. The DNA of the CDR3 is TGTGCCACCAGCAGGGGAGGGGACCAAGAGACCCAGTACTTC. The encoded protein is CATSRGGDQETQYF. Full variable domain (outside the CDR3, taken from reference TRBV15 and TRBJ2-5): DAMVIQNPRYQVTQFGKPVTLSCSQTLNHNVMYWYQQKSSQAPKLLFHYYDKDFNNEADTPDNFQSRRPNTSFCFLDIRSPGLGDTAMYLCATSRGGDQETQYFGPGTRLLVL.

The rearrangement links TRBV29-1 to TRBJ2-3; possible D gene TRBD2, 6 bases. The CDR3 spans 11 residues. Deletions cut 6 bases from V and 10 bases from J, with 14 bases between. Per the germline V gene, CDR1 is SQVTM and CDR2 is ANQGSEA. The CDR3 nucleotides are TGCAGCGTGGTGGAAGGGGAGGCGCAGTATTTT. It codes for CSVVEGEAQYF.

The chain recombines TRBV10-1 with TRBJ1-5, with TRBD1 matching 7 bases. V was pared by 8 bases and J by 5 bases, with 12 bases of the junction left unmatched. The CDR3 loop spans 15 amino acids. Germline CDR1 WNHNN, CDR2 SYGVQD (reference sequence). CDR3 protein: CASAIGGRSHQPQHF. The DNA of the CDR3 is TGCGCCAGCGCAATAGGGGGCAGAAGCCATCAGCCCCAGCATTTT.

This clone came up once. The chain uses TRBV10-3 and TRBJ2-2; D uncertain. Between the trimmed V and J ends, which lost 4 bases and 8 bases, there was a span of 5 bases. This CDR3 is built from 11 residues. Germline V lookup: CDR1 ENHRY, CDR2 SYGVKD. CDR3 sequence reads: CAISAGGELFF. The CDR3 bases are TGTGCCATCAGTGCGGGTGGGGAGCTGTTTTTT.

This clone was detected once. The V call is TRBV6-2 or TRBV6-3, the J call TRBJ1-5; 8 bases map to TRBD1. Germline loops: CDR1 MNHEY, CDR2 SVGEGT. This CDR3 region has 17 residues. With 6 bases clipped from V and 7 bases from J, the junction kept 17 bases outside the gene matches. Here the CDR3 reads CASSHPLTEDRDQPQHF. DNA for the CDR3: TGTGCCAGCAGCCACCCCCTAACCGAGGACAGGGACCAGCCCCAGCATTTT.

This clone was counted only a few times. The V gene is TRBV18, the J gene TRBJ2-7, with TRBD2 identical over 7 bases. The germline gives CDR1 KGHSH, CDR2 LQKENI. After removal of 1 base from V and 4 bases from J, the junction contained 10 bases not matched to a gene. The CDR3 runs 16 residues. CDR3 sequence: CASSPLAGVREYEQYF. As DNA, the CDR3 is TGTGCCAGCTCACCACTGGCGGGAGTAAGGGAGTACGAGCAGTACTTC.

The rearrangement joins TRBV5-1 to TRBJ2-1, with 9 bases matching TRBD2. This CDR3 contains 16 residues. J lost 6 bases, V lost 0 bases, and 7 bases had no gene match. Germline V gene data show CDR1 as SGHRS and CDR2 as YFSETQ. The CDR3: CASSLVGSGGLNEQFF. DNA for the CDR3: TGCGCCAGCAGCTTGGTCGGTAGCGGGGGCCTCAATGAGCAGTTCTTC.

J is TRBJ1-2 and V is TRBV11-3, with D tentatively TRBD1 (5 bases). The V end was cut by 5 bases, the J end by 4 bases, with 8 bases between. CDR1 is SGHNT, CDR2 YENEEA, per germline. The CDR3 spans 12 residues. Written as DNA, the CDR3 is TGTGCCAGCAGCGCCGGGGGCTATGGCTACACCTTC. Encoded protein: CASSAGGYGYTF.

The rearrangement uses TRBV3-1 (or the pseudogene TRBV3-2) and TRBJ1-5; TRBD1 is a possible D gene (5 bases). Germline CDR1 reads LGHDT; CDR2 reads YNNKEL (reference sequence). V dropped 1 base and J dropped 13 bases, with 11 bases sitting between them. The CDR3 contains 12 residues. CDR3 residues: CASSQVGGVQHF. DNA of the CDR3: TGTGCCAGCAGCCAAGTGGGGGGAGTTCAGCATTTT.

The rearrangement uses TRBV6-6 and TRBJ1-4; a possible D gene is TRBD1 (6 bases). The CDR3 contains 14 residues. Germline V gene sequence: CDR1 MNHNY, CDR2 SVGAGI (reference sequence). The germline V and J ends were trimmed by 2 bases and 7 bases, with 11 bases remaining between them. CDR3 protein: CASSYPAGVEKLFF. The CDR3 nucleotides are TGTGCCAGCAGTTACCCGGCAGGGGTTGAAAAACTGTTTTTT.

In its sample, this clone was seen a few times. The chain recombines TRBV6-6 with TRBJ2-5, with 7 bases lining up with TRBD2. CDR3 length: 13 residues. Germline V lookup: CDR1 MNHNY, CDR2 SVGAGI (reference sequence). Unmatched junction bases numbered 7, after V lost 8 bases and J lost 4 bases. The CDR3: CASFLPGGETQYF. The CDR3 DNA sequence: TGTGCCAGCTTCCTACCGGGAGGAGAGACCCAGTACTTC.